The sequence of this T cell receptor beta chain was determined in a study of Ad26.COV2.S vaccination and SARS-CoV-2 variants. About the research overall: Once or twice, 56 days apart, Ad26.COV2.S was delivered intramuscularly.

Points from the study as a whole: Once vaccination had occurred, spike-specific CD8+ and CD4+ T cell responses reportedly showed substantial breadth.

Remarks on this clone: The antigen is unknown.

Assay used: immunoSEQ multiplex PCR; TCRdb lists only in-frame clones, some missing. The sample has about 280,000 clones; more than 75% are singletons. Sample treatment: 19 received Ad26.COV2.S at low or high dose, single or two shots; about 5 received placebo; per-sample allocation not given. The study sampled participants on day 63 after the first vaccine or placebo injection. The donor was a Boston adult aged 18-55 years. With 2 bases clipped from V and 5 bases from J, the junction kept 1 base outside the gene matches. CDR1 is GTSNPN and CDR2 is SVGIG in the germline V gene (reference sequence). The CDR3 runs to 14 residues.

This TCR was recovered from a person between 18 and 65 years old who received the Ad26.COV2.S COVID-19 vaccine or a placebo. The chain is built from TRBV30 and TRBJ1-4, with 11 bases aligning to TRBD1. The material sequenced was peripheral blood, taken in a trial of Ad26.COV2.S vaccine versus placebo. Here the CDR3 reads CAWSRTGGNEKLFF. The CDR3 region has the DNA TGTGCCTGGAGTAGGACAGGGGGCAATGAAAAACTGTTTTTT.